Listed below are T cell receptor beta chains from one sample, sequenced in a study of control samples from healthy donors and cancer patients. Assay: immunoSEQ multiplex PCR; the TCRdb copy retains only in-frame clones and omits some. The sample shows about 120,000 clones, about 93% of them seen only once. Sequences were obtained from blood. These TCRs come from a young man in good health. Both conserved end residues are part of each CDR3.

length	V	J	CDR3
12	TRBV19	TRBJ2-1	CASSINYNEQFF
13	TRBV12-3/TRBV12-4	TRBJ1-5	CASNGQSNQPQHF
15	TRBV9	TRBJ1-4	CASSASTGSLKKLFF
16	TRBV28	TRBJ1-1	CASRFSEEAANTEAFF
16	TRBV28	TRBJ1-4	CASRTTDRPTNEKLFF
12	TRBV6-6	TRBJ1-1	CASSQGTTEAFF
14	TRBV27	TRBJ2-3	CASSRTSTTDTQYF
14	TRBV7-9	TRBJ2-1	CASSLESKDNEQFF
13	TRBV6-6	TRBJ2-2	CASTPTGAGELFF
12	TRBV18	TRBJ2-5	CASSPNQETQYF
14	TRBV12-5	TRBJ2-5	CASGLGQGRETQYF
13	TRBV11-2	TRBJ1-1	CASSPKPQGRAFF
12	TRBV13	TRBJ1-2	CASSLTEYGYTF
17	TRBV7-2	TRBJ2-3	CASSPQGRGGLSDTQYF
14	TRBV18	TRBJ2-7	CASSPRMDSYEQYF
19	TRBV28	TRBJ1-5	CASRIMFSPTGGFDQPQHF
15	TRBV24-1	TRBJ2-1	CATSAPDRGHNEQFF
18	TRBV6-2/TRBV6-3	TRBJ1-1	CASSTIPPSTGPDTEAFF
15	TRBV7-3	TRBJ2-5	CASSLTGRIQETQYF
13	TRBV18	TRBJ1-1	CASSTAGRTEAFF
17	TRBV11-2	TRBJ1-6	CASSLDRGGSYNSPLHF
12	TRBV28	TRBJ1-2	CASSSGGYGYTF
14	TRBV7-8	TRBJ1-1	CASSLGDVNTEAFF
13	TRBV24-1	TRBJ2-1	CATSASGGLEQFF
14	TRBV3-1/TRBV3-2	TRBJ2-5	CASSQDNMRETQYF
15	TRBV7-7	TRBJ2-1	CASSPGTATYNEQFF
12	TRBV6-5	TRBJ2-7	CASSYGGNEQYF
15	TRBV25-1	TRBJ1-1	CASTRRAGKDTEAFF
13	TRBV7-7	TRBJ2-5	CASSFGGQETQYF
15	TRBV7-2	TRBJ1-1	CASSFSYAGNTEAFF
14	TRBV7-2	TRBJ2-1	CASSPDRVDNEQFF
15	TRBV6-6	TRBJ2-2	CASEGTNANTGELFF
16	TRBV7-2	TRBJ1-2	CASSLGPGGLNYGYTF
18	TRBV19	TRBJ2-5	CASSRRGPGTGDGETQYF
11	TRBV6-5	TRBJ2-1	CAVRRDNEQFF
13	TRBV7-9	TRBJ2-2	CASSSTGSGELFF
13	TRBV6-4	TRBJ1-1	CASSDQMNTEAFF
13	TRBV6-5	TRBJ2-7	CAGGTGAVYEQYF
12	TRBV9	TRBJ1-2	CASQPGARGYTF
13	TRBV28	TRBJ1-5	CASSLRGYQPQHF
14	TRBV9	TRBJ1-1	CASSPSVGGAEAFF
15	TRBV27	TRBJ2-5	CASSGLTGGLETQYF
17	TRBV19	TRBJ1-6	CASSIGPWGTQNSPLHF
17	TRBV5-5	TRBJ1-2	CASSSLLRQGTNYGYTF
14	TRBV6-5	TRBJ1-2	CASRSDRAPYGYTF
15	TRBV19	TRBJ1-2	CASSIVTGSNYGYTF
15	TRBV7-8	TRBJ1-3	CASSRTGKSGNTIYF
13	TRBV25-1	TRBJ1-2	CASSVDLNYGYTF
16	TRBV5-1	TRBJ2-2	CASSSWTGGDTGELFF
15	TRBV19	TRBJ1-5	CASSIAMTGNQPQHF
17	TRBV5-1	TRBJ1-2	CASSPTGTGQANYGYTF
15	TRBV5-1	TRBJ2-5	CASSSGLAGTETQYF
15	TRBV13	TRBJ2-3	CASSLRGPSTDTQYF